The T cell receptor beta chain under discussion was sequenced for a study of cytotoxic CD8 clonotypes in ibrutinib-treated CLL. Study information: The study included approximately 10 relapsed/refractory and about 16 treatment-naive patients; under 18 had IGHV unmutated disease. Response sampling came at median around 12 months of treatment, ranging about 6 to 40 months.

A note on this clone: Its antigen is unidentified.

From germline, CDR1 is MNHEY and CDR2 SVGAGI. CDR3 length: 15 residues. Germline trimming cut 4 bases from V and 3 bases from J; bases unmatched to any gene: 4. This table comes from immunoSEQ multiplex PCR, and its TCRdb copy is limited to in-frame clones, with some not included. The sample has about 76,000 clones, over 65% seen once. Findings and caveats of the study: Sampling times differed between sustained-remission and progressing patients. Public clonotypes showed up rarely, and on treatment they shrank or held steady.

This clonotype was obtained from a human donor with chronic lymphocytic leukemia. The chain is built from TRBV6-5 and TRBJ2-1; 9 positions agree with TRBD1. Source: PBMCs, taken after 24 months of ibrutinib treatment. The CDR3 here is CASSSNRGLYNEQFF. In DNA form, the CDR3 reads TGTGCCAGCAGTTCCAACAGGGGGCTCTACAATGAGCAGTTCTTC.